These T cell receptor beta chains were read from a single sample in a study of T cell repertoires in cytomegalovirus infection. TCRdb re-derived calls from the reads in MiXCR, one entry per CDR3 protein. The sample contains about 500,000 distinct CDR3 sequences, roughly a third of which appear only once. For these receptors, no antigen is known. Specimen: cultured PBMCs, collected from culture after CMV antigen stimulation. The receptors come from a human donor in good health (CMV status not recorded). Some clones in this sample may be carry-over from other donors' samples. Each CDR3 is given with its conserved first and last residue. A D gene is named only where the DNA matches it firmly.

TRBD2 | TRBV7-6 | CASSPAGGPYNEQFF
TRBD2 | TRBV19 | CASSTPGLAGVDEQFF
. | TRBV7-9 | CASSLGGGAGETQYF
TRBD2 | TRBV4-1 | CASSQEIYRLPGLAGERRYNEQFF
TRBD1 | TRBV19 | CASSITGQGTYEQYF
. | TRBV7-3 | CASSLTGERRNEQFF
TRBD2 | TRBV19 | CASNIPGLAGSVGQFF
TRBD2 | TRBV6-5 | CASFPIAGPYNEQFF
TRBD2 | TRBV7-2 | CASSLASGTSGELFF
. | TRBV7-2 | CASSPRDGPTEQYF
TRBD1 | TRBV14 | CASSPSITRTGYTGELFF
TRBD2 | TRBV6-6 | CASSYPGGKSSYNEQFF
TRBD2 | TRBV20-1 | CSASYPSGGTDTQYF
TRBD2 | TRBV5-1 | CASSFIAGAEETQYF
TRBD2 | TRBV6-2/TRBV6-3 | CASNLLAGGTDTQYF
. | TRBV29-1 | CSVEGVALEAFF
. | TRBV13 | CASSLRSVGDSPLHF
. | TRBV6-1 | CASLPRPGRNNEQFF
. | TRBV30 | CACGGHFSTDTQYF
TRBD2 | TRBV2 | CASRETGTSGTKEQFF
. | TRBV27 | CASRPDLGWGEQFF
. | TRBV4-1 | CASSRPMNTEAFF
. | TRBV11-2 | CASSVTGLVGTHTDTQYF
TRBD1 | TRBV7-2 | CASSQRTGGVLETF
. | TRBV11-3 | CASSFTGVGTGELFF
. | TRBV7-2 | CASSDRQLVHSYNEQFF
. | TRBV4-1 | CASSQPQVIPGNTIYF
TRBD2 | TRBV5-1 | CASSWGAGVFSYNEQFF
TRBD1 | TRBV7-9 | CASSSRQGLTDTQYF
TRBD2 | TRBV7-2 | CASSSRPSGRGGEQFF